This T cell receptor (beta chain) is drawn from a study of blood T cell repertoires in COVID-19. Profiling relied on immunoSEQ multiplex PCR, and the TCRdb table lists in-frame clones only, not all of them. The sample consists of a few hundred thousand clones, roughly 88% of them appearing once. This clone was seen a handful of times. The CDR3 consists of 15 residues. CDR1 and CDR2 from the germline V gene are MDHEN and SYDVKM. Trimming took 0 bases from V and 8 from J, leaving 16 bases between them. This sequence was found in a woman aged 35 to 49 who had recovered from COVID-19. Input material: PBMCs or T cells enriched from blood (not recorded which). The V and J genes are TRBV28 and TRBJ1-2; the D gene is possibly TRBD1 (5 bases). The CDR3 spells CASSLWGQGRGGYTF. CDR3 DNA: TGTGCCAGCAGTTTATGGGGTCAGGGTAGAGGAGGCTACACCTTC.